The 15 T cell receptor beta chains listed next were all sequenced from one sample in a study of Tregs in tolerant kidney transplant recipients. Profiled with immunoSEQ multiplex PCR; TCRdb holds only in-frame clones, not every one. The sample has 100,000 to 150,000 clones, roughly 92% seen once; the top ten hold approximately 0.59%. Sequences were obtained from CD4+ T cells from blood. The receptors here all came from a human donor in good health.

V is TRBV29-1 and J is TRBJ1-2; a weak D match, TRBD1 (6 bases). Germline V gene data show CDR1 as SQVTM and CDR2 as ANQGSEA. V dropped 0 bases and J dropped 13 bases, with 12 bases sitting between them. The CDR3 is made up of 11 amino acids. This chain's CDR3 is CSVEEGAGFTF. The CDR3 DNA is TGCAGCGTTGAAGAGGGGGCGGGGTTCACCTTC.

The chain has TRBV10-2 and TRBJ2-1; either TRBD1 or TRBD2 may fit D (6 bases each). Germline loops: CDR1 WSHSY, CDR2 SAAADI. The CDR3 has 16 amino acids. Trimming took off 4 bases at V and 4 bases at J, with 17 bases between the two ends. The DNA of the CDR3 is TGCGCCAGCAGTGCCATCCCCGGGGGCCTTTACAATGAGCAGTTCTTC. Its translation is CASSAIPGGLYNEQFF.

This clone came up once. The genes are TRBV5-1 and TRBJ1-1; D gene ambiguous. Per germline, CDR1 SGHRS and CDR2 YFSETQ. Trimming removed 4 bases from V and 1 base from J, with 11 bases in between. This CDR3 has 14 amino acids. The CDR3 DNA is TGCGCCAGCAGCCCTGCGAGTGAGAACACTGAAGCTTTCTTT. Translated: CASSPASENTEAFF.

This clone was seen just once. The gene calls are TRBV6-6 and TRBJ1-5, with D maybe TRBD1 (5 bases). The CDR3 covers 14 residues. V was clipped by 4 bases and J by 3 bases, with 10 bases between them. Looked up from germline, CDR1 is MNHNY and CDR2 is SVGAGI (reference sequence). CDR3 residues: CASSSGRPNQPQHF. In DNA form, the CDR3 reads TGTGCCAGCAGTTCGGGACGGCCCAATCAGCCCCAGCATTTT.

The chain couples TRBV6-5 to TRBJ1-1; D ambiguous. CDR3 size: 13 residues. V was clipped by 6 bases and J by 5 bases, with 13 bases between them. Germline-derived CDR1 and CDR2 are MNHEY and SVGAGI. Here the CDR3 DNA reads TGTGCCAGCAGGCCCCGACCGGGGACTGAAGCTTTCTTT. Protein: CASRPRPGTEAFF.

The J gene is TRBJ1-4, the V gene TRBV30; maybe TRBD1 (5 bases). The CDR3 runs to 13 residues. Between the trimmed V and J ends, which lost 3 bases and 7 bases, there was a span of 12 bases. Germline loops: CDR1 GTSNPN, CDR2 SVGIG (reference sequence). This CDR3 is CAWSPMGVEKLFF. The CDR3 nucleotides are TGTGCCTGGAGCCCTATGGGGGTTGAAAAACTGTTTTTT.

This chain joins TRBV7-3 and TRBJ2-2, with 14 bases fitting TRBD2. From germline, CDR1 is SGHTA and CDR2 FQGTGA. With 6 bases clipped from V and 4 bases from J, the junction kept 10 bases outside the gene matches. The CDR3 is 18 residues long. CDR3 coding DNA: TGTGCCAGCAGTCAAGGACTAGCGGGGGGCGGAGTCACCGGGGAGCTGTTTTTT. Its protein is CASSQGLAGGGVTGELFF. Full variable domain (rest looked up from reference TRBV7-3 and TRBJ2-2): GAGVSQTPSNKVTEKGKYVELRCDPISGHTALYWYRQSLGQGPEFLIYFQGTGAADDSGLPNDRFFAVRPEGSVSTLKIQRTERGDSAVYLCASSQGLAGGGVTGELFFGEGSRLTVL.

The gene calls are TRBV4-1 and TRBJ2-1, with a tentative D call TRBD1 (7 bases). CDR3 length: 17 amino acids. The V and J ends lost 4 bases and 2 bases respectively, with 18 bases between them. Germline-derived CDR1 and CDR2 are MGHRA and YSYEKL. CDR3 residues: CASSRGEDRHTYNEQFF. The CDR3, as DNA: TGCGCCAGCAGCCGGGGGGAGGACAGGCACACCTACAATGAGCAGTTCTTC.

The J gene is TRBJ1-2, the V gene TRBV2; perhaps TRBD1 as D (5 bases). V dropped 2 bases and J dropped 7 bases, with 20 bases sitting between them. CDR1 and CDR2 (germline): SNHLY, FYNNEI. The CDR3 totals 16 residues. The CDR3 reads CASSEYSSRAERGYTF. The CDR3 nucleotides read TGTGCCAGCAGTGAATATTCTTCCAGGGCAGAGCGTGGCTACACCTTC. Supplemented by reference TRBV2 and TRBJ1-2, the full variable domain reads EPEVTQTPSHQVTQMGQEVILRCVPISNHLYFYWYRQILGQKVEFLVSFYNNEISEKSEIFDDQFSVERPDGSNFTLKIRSTKLEDSAMYFCASSEYSSRAERGYTFGSGTRLTVV.

This rearrangement joins TRBV4-2 to TRBJ2-7, with 9 bases identical to TRBD1. The CDR3 consists of 14 residues. V dropped 3 bases and J dropped 2; count of bases not matched to a gene: 2. CDR1 and CDR2 (germline): LGHNA, YNFKEQ. Written as DNA, the CDR3 is TGTGCCAGCAGCCAGAGGGACAGGGCCTACGAGCAGTACTTC. This encodes CASSQRDRAYEQYF.

The chain links TRBV10-1 to TRBJ2-7; 10 nucleotides agree with TRBD2. V trimming: 7 bases; J trimming: 2 bases; junction bases outside the gene matches: 2. The CDR3 extends over 13 amino acids. CDR1 and CDR2 from the germline V gene are WNHNN and SYGVQD (reference sequence). This chain's CDR3 is CASNSGRTYEQYF. In nucleotides, the CDR3 is TGCGCCAGCAATAGCGGGAGGACCTACGAGCAGTACTTC.

The V call is TRBV7-7, the J call TRBJ2-1, with 8 bases lining up with TRBD2. The CDR3 has 16 residues. V lost 7 bases, J lost 0 bases, and 8 bases stayed unmatched. The germline V gene has CDR1 SSHAT and CDR2 FNYEAQ (reference sequence). The CDR3 bases are TGTGCCAGCATCCAGGAGCGGGAGCACTCCTACAATGAGCAGTTCTTC. This encodes CASIQEREHSYNEQFF. The whole variable domain, filled in from reference TRBV7-7 and TRBJ2-1, reads GAGVSQSPRYKVTKRGQDVTLRCDPISSHATLYWYQQALGQGPEFLTYFNYEAQPDKSGLPSDRFSAERPEGSISTLTIQRTEQRDSAMYRCASIQEREHSYNEQFFGPGTRLTVL.

The DNA of the CDR3 is TGCGCCAGCAGCTTCGGTAGGGATTCACCCCTCCACTTT. Residues: CASSFGRDSPLHF. J is TRBJ1-6 and V is TRBV5-1; D is unclear. Germline CDR1 is SGHRS and CDR2 is YFSETQ. V was clipped by 2 bases and J by 8 bases, with 8 bases between them. This CDR3 is 13 amino acids long.

This chain uses TRBV2 with TRBJ2-5; 15 bases are a match to TRBD2. Germline CDR1 is SNHLY and CDR2 is FYNNEI. This CDR3 has 17 residues. J lost 4 bases, V lost 0 bases, and 3 bases had no gene match. The CDR3: CASSEAGLAGGRETQYF. In DNA, the CDR3 is TGTGCCAGCAGTGAAGCCGGACTAGCGGGGGGGCGAGAGACCCAGTACTTC. Together with reference TRBV2 and TRBJ2-5, the CDR3 gives the full variable domain: EPEVTQTPSHQVTQMGQEVILRCVPISNHLYFYWYRQILGQKVEFLVSFYNNEISEKSEIFDDQFSVERPDGSNFTLKIRSTKLEDSAMYFCASSEAGLAGGRETQYFGPGTRLLVL.

The CDR3 DNA sequence: TGTGCCAGTAGCGGCAGAACCATAAACTCTGGGGCCAACGTCCTGACTTTC. Translated, it gives CASSGRTINSGANVLTF. The chain links TRBV19 to TRBJ2-6; D gene unclear. The length of the CDR3 is 17 residues. Germline V gene data show CDR1 as LNHDA and CDR2 as SQIVND (reference sequence). V lost 6 bases, J lost 0 bases, and 15 bases lay in between.